This record covers a single T cell receptor (beta chain). This specimen comes from a study of blood T cell repertoires in COVID-19. Per germline, CDR1 SGDLS and CDR2 YYNGEE. This CDR3 contains 16 residues. V lost 4 bases to trimming and J lost 3 bases; unmatched junction nucleotides: 7. In the original workflow: Reference gene primer amplification in the assay estimated nucleated cell counts. Sequencing was performed with immunoSEQ multiplex PCR; in TCRdb, only in-frame clones are kept and a portion is missing. That table gives V, J and clone size, and the DNA gave D and trimming. The table has some 40,000 clones, around three quarters seen once.

J is TRBJ2-2 and V is TRBV9; 9 nucleotides agree with TRBD1. The source of this sequence is a man aged 80 or over with active or convalescent COVID-19. The sample taken for sequencing was peripheral blood. CDR3 sequence (DNA): TGTGCCAGCAGCCAAGGGACAGGGAGAGACACCGGGGAGCTGTTTTTT. Translating it yields CASSQGTGRDTGELFF.